This T cell receptor (beta chain) is drawn from a study of blood T cell repertoires in COVID-19 (dated by TCRdb to 2020 to 2022). Regarding the complete study: Collaborator samples came from the United States, Italy and Spain and covered acute and convalescent phases of COVID-19. Subjects who had been exposed to COVID-19, were actively infected with it, or had recovered from it provided the deeply sampled blood TCRbeta repertoires that made up the dataset. Sample metadata almost always included a de-identified subject ID, COVID-19 status, age in years and sex. The material from the prospective study consisted of cDNA or gDNA derived from T cells, B-cell-depleted T cells, or PBMCs. The repertoires were released in a freely available public database intended as a resource for research on the immune response to SARS-CoV-2. The samples were drawn from the first 160 participants of the ongoing ImmuneRACE study and from under 1,500 subjects provided by 6 global collaborators. Where HLA class I and class II types were available, the types were taken from metadata supplied by the sample provider, not from assay-based typing.

Whole blood was collected in K2EDTA tubes by collaborating institutions according to the institutions' own protocols. For TCRbeta analysis, collaborators shipped samples as frozen whole blood, isolated PBMCs, or DNA extracted from either of those sample types. TCRbeta CDR3 regions were amplified from genomic DNA using the immunoSEQ Assay, a bias-controlled multiplex PCR. Regarding the original processing steps: The number of nucleated cells in each sample was estimated from the amplification of reference gene primers within the assay. To quantify the absolute abundance of each unique TCRbeta CDR3 rearrangement, sequence reads were collapsed and filtered. For each sample, productive Simpson clonality was calculated as the square root of Simpson's diversity index across productive rearrangements. TCRdb mirrors the immuneACCESS table, restricted to in-frame sequences. Some clones are absent from its copies; in checked studies, under half trace to an unresolved V gene, and the reason for the others is unknown. That table gives V, J and clone size, and the DNA gave D and trimming. This sample gives around 140,000 clones in total; 87% of them show up just once. Over 8.5% of the sample comes from the top ten.

Findings and caveats that apply to the study as a whole: How much clinical and demographic metadata was included differed by source and by participant, and the metadata was provided uncurated.

Counted from cysteine to phenylalanine, this CDR3 has 15 amino acids. Just the 45-base CDR3 DNA is kept, in frame starting at base 1. Trimming leaves V shorter by 2 bases and J shorter by 7 bases, with the junction holding 6 bases beyond the gene matches. Looking up the germline V gene yields CDR1 LGHNA and CDR2 YSLEER. On this clone itself: Its antigen is unknown. There are no base qualities to consult, and no much larger clone falls within one base.

This TCR was sampled from a woman aged 45-59 years with active or convalescent COVID-19. This chain is built from TRBV4-3 and TRBJ2-2; 8 junctional bases match TRBD1. The specimen sequenced was peripheral blood. The DNA is as follows: TGCGCCAGCAGCCAAAGTCAGGGGGCAGGCGGGGAGCTGTTTTTT. Translated, this gives CASSQSQGAGGELFF.